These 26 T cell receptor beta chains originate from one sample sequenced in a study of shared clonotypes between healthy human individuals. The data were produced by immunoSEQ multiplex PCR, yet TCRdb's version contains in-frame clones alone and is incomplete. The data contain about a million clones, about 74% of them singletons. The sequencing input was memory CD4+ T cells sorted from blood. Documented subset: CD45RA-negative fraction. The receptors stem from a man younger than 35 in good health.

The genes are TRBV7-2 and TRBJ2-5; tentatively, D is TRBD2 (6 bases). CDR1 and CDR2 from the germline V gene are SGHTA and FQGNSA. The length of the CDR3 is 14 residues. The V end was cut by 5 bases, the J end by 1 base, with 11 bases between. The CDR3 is CASSPSAVQETQYF. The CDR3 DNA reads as TGTGCCAGCAGCCCTAGCGCTGTCCAAGAGACCCAGTACTTC.

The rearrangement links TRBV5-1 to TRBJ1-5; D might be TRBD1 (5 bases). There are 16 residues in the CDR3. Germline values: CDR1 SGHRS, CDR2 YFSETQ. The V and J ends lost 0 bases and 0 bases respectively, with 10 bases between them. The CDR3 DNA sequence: TGCGCCAGCAGCTTGGAGGGGCCGGATAGCAATCAGCCCCAGCATTTT. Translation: CASSLEGPDSNQPQHF.

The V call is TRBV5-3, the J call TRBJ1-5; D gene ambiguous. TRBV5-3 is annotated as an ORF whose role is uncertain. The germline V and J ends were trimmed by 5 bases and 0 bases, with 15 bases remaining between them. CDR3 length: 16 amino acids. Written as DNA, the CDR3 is TGTGCCAGAAGTTCCCCCCGGACGGATAGCAATCAGCCCCAGCATTTT. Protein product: CARSSPRTDSNQPQHF.

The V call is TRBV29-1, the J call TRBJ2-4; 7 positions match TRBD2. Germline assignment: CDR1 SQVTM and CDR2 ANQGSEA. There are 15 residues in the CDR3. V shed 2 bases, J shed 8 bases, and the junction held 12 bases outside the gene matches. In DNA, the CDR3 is TGCAGCGTTGAATACCCCTACTCTGGGAGGGACATTCAGTACTTC. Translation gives CSVEYPYSGRDIQYF. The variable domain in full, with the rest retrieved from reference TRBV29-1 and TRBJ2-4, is SAVISQKPSRDICQRGTSLTIQCQVDSQVTMMFWYRQQPGQSLTLIATANQGSEATYESGFVIDKFPISRPNLTFSTLTVSNMSPEDSSIYLCSVEYPYSGRDIQYFGAGTRLSVL.

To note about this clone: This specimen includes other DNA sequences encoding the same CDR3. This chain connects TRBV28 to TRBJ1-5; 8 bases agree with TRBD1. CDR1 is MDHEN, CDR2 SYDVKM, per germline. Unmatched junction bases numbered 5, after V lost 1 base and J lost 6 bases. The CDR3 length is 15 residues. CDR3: CASSLLAGGPQPQHF. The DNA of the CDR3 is TGTGCCAGCAGTTTATTGGCAGGGGGCCCTCAGCCCCAGCATTTT.

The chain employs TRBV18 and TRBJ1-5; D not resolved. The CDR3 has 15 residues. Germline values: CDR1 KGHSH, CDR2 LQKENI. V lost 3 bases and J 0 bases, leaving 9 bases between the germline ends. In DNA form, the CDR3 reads TGTGCCAGCTCACCGCAGGTAAATAGCAATCAGCCCCAGCATTTT. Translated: CASSPQVNSNQPQHF.

CDR3 sequence reads: CAWRAGLVDEQFF. Written as DNA, the CDR3 is TGTGCCTGGAGAGCAGGACTAGTTGATGAGCAGTTCTTC. The chain has TRBV30 and TRBJ2-1; 7 nucleotides align to TRBD2. V lost 3 bases, J lost 8 bases, and 7 bases stayed unmatched. CDR3 length: 13 residues. Per the germline V gene, CDR1 is GTSNPN and CDR2 is SVGIG (reference sequence). Full variable domain (remainder filled in from reference TRBV30 and TRBJ2-1): SQTIHQWPATLVQPVGSPLSLECTVEGTSNPNLYWYRQAAGRGLQLLFYSVGIGQISSEVPQNLSASRPQDRQFILSSKKLLLSDSGFYLCAWRAGLVDEQFFGPGTRLTVL.

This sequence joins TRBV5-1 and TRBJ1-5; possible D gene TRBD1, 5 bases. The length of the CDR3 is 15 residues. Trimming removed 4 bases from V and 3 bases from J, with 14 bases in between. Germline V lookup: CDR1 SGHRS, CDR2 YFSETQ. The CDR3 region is CASSDGTVYNQPQHF. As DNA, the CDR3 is TGCGCCAGCAGCGATGGGACGGTTTACAATCAGCCCCAGCATTTT.

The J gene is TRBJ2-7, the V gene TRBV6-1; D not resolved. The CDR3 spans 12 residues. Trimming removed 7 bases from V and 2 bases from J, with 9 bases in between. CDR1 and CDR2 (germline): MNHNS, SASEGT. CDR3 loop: CASTPDPYEQYF. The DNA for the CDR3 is TGTGCCAGCACCCCGGACCCCTACGAGCAGTACTTC.

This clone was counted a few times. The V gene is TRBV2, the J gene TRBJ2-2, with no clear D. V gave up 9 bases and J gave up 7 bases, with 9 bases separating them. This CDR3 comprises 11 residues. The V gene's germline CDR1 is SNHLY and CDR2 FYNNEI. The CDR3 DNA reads TGTGCCAGAAGAGTTGGCGGGGAGCTGTTTTTT. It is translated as CARRVGGELFF.

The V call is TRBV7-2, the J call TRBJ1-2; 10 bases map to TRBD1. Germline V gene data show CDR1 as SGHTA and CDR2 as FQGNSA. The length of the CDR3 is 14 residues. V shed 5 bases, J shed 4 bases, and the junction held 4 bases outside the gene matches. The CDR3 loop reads CASSRQGASYGYTF. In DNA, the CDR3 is TGTGCCAGCAGCCGACAGGGGGCGAGCTATGGCTACACCTTC.

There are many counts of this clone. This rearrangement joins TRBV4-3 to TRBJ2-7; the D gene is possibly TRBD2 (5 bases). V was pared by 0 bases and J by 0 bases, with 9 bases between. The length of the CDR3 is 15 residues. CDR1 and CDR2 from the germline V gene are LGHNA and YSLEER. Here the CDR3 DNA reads TGCGCCAGCAGCCAAGATCGAGGACTCTCCTACGAGCAGTACTTC. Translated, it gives CASSQDRGLSYEQYF.

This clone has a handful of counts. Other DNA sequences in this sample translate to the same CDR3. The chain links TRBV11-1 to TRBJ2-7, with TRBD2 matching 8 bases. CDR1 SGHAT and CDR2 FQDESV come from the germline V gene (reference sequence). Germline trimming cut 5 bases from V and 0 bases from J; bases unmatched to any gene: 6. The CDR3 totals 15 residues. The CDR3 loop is CASSPGTSISYEQYF. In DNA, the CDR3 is TGTGCCAGCAGCCCCGGGACTAGTATCTCCTACGAGCAGTACTTC.

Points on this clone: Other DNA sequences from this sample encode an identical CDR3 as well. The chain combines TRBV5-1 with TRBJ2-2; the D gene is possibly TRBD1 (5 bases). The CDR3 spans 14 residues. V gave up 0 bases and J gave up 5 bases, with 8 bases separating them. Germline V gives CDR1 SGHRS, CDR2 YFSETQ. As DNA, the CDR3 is TGCGCCAGCAGCTTGGGACAGTTGACCGGGGAGCTGTTTTTT. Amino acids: CASSLGQLTGELFF.

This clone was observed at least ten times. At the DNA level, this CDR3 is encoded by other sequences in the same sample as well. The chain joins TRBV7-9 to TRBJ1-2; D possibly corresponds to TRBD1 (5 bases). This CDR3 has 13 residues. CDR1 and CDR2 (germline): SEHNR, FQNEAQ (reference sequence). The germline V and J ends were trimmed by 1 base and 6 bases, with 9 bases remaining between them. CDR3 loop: CASSLVGGDGYTF. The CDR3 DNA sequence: TGTGCCAGCAGCTTAGTTGGAGGGGATGGCTACACCTTC. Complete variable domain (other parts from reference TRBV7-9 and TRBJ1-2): DTGVSQNPRHKITKRGQNVTFRCDPISEHNRLYWYRQTLGQGPEFLTYFQNEAQLEKSRLLSDRFSAERPKGSFSTLEIQRTEQGDSAMYLCASSLVGGDGYTFGSGTRLTVV.

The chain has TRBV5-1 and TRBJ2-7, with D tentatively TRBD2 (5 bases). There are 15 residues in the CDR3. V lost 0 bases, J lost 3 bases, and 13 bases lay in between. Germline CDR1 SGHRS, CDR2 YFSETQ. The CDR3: CASSLELGNSYEQYF. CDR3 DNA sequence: TGCGCCAGCAGCTTGGAGCTCGGGAATAGCTACGAGCAGTACTTC. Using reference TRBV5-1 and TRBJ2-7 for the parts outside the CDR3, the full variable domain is KAGVTQTPRYLIKTRGQQVTLSCSPISGHRSVSWYQQTPGQGLQFLFEYFSETQRNKGNFPGRFSGRQFSNSRSEMNVSTLELGDSALYLCASSLELGNSYEQYFGPGTRLTVT.

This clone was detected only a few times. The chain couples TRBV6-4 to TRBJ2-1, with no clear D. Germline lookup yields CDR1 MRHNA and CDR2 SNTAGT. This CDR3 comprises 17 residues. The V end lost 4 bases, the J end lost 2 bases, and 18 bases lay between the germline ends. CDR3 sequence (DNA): TGTGCCAGCAGTGGGTCCTCGCCCCCTATTCCCTACAATGAGCAGTTCTTC. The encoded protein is CASSGSSPPIPYNEQFF.

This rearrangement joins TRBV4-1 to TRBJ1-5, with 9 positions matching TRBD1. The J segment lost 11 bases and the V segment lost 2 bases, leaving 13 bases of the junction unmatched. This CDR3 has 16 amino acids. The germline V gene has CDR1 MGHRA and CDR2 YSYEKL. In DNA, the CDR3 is TGCGCCAGCAGCCAACTCACCGGGACAGGGTTGGTAGCCCAGCATTTT. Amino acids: CASSQLTGTGLVAQHF.

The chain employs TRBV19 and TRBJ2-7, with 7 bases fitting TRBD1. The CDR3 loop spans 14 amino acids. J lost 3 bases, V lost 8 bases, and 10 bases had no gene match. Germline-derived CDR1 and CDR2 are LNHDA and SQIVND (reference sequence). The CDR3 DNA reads TGTGCCAGTGCTAAAGGGGCAGGGGGCTACGAGCAGTACTTC. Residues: CASAKGAGGYEQYF.

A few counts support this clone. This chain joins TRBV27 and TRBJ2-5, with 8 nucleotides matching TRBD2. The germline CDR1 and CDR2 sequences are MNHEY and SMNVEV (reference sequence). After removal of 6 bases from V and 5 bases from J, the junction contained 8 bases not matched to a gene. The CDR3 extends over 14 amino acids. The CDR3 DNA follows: TGTGCCAGCAGGTCGGGGGGGCTTGGGGAGACCCAGTACTTC. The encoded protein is CASRSGGLGETQYF.

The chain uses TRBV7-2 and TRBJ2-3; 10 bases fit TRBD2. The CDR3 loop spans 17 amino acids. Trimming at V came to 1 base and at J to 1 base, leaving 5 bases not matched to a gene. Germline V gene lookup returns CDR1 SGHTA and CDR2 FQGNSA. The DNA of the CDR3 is TGTGCCAGCAGCTTAGGACTCCTAGCGGGAGGCACAGATACGCAGTATTTT. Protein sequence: CASSLGLLAGGTDTQYF.

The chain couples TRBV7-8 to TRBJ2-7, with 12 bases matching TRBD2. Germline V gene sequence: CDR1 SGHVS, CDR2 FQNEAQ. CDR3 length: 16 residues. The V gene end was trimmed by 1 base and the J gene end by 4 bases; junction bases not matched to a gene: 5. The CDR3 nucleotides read TGTGCCAGCAGCTTAGGACTAGCGGGAGTGGGATACGAGCAGTACTTC. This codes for CASSLGLAGVGYEQYF.

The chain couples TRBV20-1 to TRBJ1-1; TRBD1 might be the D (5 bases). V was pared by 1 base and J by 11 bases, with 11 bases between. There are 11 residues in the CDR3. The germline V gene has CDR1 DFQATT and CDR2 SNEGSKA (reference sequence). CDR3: CSARVGGEAFF. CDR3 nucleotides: TGCAGTGCTAGAGTTGGAGGGGAGGCTTTCTTT.

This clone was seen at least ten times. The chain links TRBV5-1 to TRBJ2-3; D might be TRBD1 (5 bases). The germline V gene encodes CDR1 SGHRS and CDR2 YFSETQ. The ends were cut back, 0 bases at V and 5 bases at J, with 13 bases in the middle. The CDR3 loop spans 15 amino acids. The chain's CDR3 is CASSLEGAIRDTQYF. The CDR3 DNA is TGCGCCAGCAGCTTGGAAGGGGCAATTAGAGATACGCAGTATTTT.

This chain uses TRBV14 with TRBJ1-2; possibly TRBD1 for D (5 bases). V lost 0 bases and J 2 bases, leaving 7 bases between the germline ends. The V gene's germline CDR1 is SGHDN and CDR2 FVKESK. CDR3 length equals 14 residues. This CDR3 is CASSQDAGNYGYTF. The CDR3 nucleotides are TGTGCCAGCAGCCAAGACGCAGGGAACTATGGCTACACCTTC.

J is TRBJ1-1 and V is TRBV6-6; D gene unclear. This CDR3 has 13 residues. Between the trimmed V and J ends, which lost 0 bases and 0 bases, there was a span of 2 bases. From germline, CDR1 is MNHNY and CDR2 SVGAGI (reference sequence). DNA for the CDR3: TGTGCCAGCAGTTACTCTATGAACACTGAAGCTTTCTTT. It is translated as CASSYSMNTEAFF.